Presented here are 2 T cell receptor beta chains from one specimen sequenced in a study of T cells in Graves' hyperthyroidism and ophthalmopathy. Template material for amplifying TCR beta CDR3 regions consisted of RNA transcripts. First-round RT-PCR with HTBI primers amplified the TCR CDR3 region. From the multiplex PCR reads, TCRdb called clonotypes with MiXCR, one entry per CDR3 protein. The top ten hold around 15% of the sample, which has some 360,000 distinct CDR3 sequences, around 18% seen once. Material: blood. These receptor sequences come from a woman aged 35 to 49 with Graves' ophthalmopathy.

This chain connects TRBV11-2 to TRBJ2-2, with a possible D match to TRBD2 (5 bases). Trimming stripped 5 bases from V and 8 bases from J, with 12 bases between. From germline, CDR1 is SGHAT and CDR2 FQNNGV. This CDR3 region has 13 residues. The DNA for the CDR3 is TGTGCCAGCAGCCCTGATCGGGGAGGGGAGCTGTTTTTT. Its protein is CASSPDRGGELFF.

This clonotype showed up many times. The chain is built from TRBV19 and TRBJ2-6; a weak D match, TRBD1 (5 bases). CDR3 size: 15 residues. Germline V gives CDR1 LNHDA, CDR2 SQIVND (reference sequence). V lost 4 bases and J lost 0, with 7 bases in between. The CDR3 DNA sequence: TGTGCCAGTAGTACAGGGAACTCTGGGGCCAACGTCCTGACTTTC. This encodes CASSTGNSGANVLTF. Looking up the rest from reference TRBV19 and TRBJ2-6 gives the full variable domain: DGGITQSPKYLFRKEGQNVTLSCEQNLNHDAMYWYRQDPGQGLRLIYYSQIVNDFQKGDIAEGYSVSREKKESFPLTVTSAQKNPTAFYLCASSTGNSGANVLTFGAGSRLTVL.